The rows below give T cell receptor beta chains drawn from one sample of a study of cytomegalovirus exposure and HLA in healthy donors. TCRdb keeps only in-frame clones here, not all; method: immunoSEQ multiplex PCR. This table holds more than 95,000 clones, about 80% found once. Sequencing was carried out using PBMCs. All receptors come from a woman aged 35 to 49 in good health and CMV-seropositive. The CDR3 runs from the conserved cysteine through the conserved F or W. D genes are given only for firm matches. Size is omitted from some rows. Given values are once, few, many or a class for expanded clones.

v_gene: TRBV6-4; j_gene: TRBJ2-3; abundance: .; len: 16; d_gene: TRBD2; CDR3aa: CASSDSAASGRGAQYF; CDR3nt: TGTGCCAGCAGTGACTCGGCGGCTAGCGGGAGAGGTGCGCAGTATTTT
v_gene: TRBV5-4; j_gene: TRBJ2-7; abundance: .; len: 14; d_gene: .; CDR3aa: CASSFQDTNYEQYF; CDR3nt: TGTGCCAGCAGCTTCCAGGACACCAACTACGAGCAGTACTTC
v_gene: TRBV6-6; j_gene: TRBJ2-5; abundance: .; len: 12; d_gene: .; CDR3aa: CASKGRGETQYF; CDR3nt: TGTGCCAGCAAAGGGAGAGGAGAGACCCAGTACTTC
v_gene: TRBV28; j_gene: TRBJ1-2; abundance: once; len: 15; d_gene: TRBD1; CDR3aa: CASTTPGGKFDGYTF; CDR3nt: TGTGCCAGCACCACTCCAGGGGGCAAGTTCGATGGCTACACCTTC
v_gene: TRBV29-1; j_gene: TRBJ2-7; abundance: .; len: 13; d_gene: .; CDR3aa: CSVENPGSYEQYF; CDR3nt: TGCAGCGTTGAAAATCCCGGCTCCTACGAGCAGTACTTC
v_gene: TRBV11-3; j_gene: TRBJ2-3; abundance: .; len: 16; d_gene: TRBD2; CDR3aa: CASSPGLGGSTDTQYF; CDR3nt: TGTGCCAGCAGCCCGGGATTGGGCGGGAGTACAGATACGCAGTATTTT
v_gene: TRBV2; j_gene: TRBJ1-5; abundance: .; len: 15; d_gene: .; CDR3aa: CASSDIGSSNQPQHF; CDR3nt: TGTGCCAGCAGTGATATTGGGAGTAGCAATCAGCCCCAGCATTTT
v_gene: TRBV7-3; j_gene: TRBJ2-3; abundance: once; len: 17; d_gene: TRBD2; CDR3aa: CASSPAPPGGSTDTQYF; CDR3nt: TGTGCCAGCAGCCCCGCTCCTCCGGGAGGTTCCACAGATACGCAGTATTTT
v_gene: TRBV6-5; j_gene: TRBJ1-1; abundance: .; len: 15; d_gene: .; CDR3aa: CASSYSQGSDTEAFF; CDR3nt: TGTGCCAGCAGTTACTCGCAGGGGTCCGACACTGAAGCTTTCTTT
v_gene: TRBV11-3; j_gene: TRBJ2-6; abundance: .; len: 14; d_gene: .; CDR3aa: CASSLSSGANVLTF; CDR3nt: TGTGCCAGCAGCTTATCTTCTGGGGCCAACGTCCTGACTTTC
v_gene: TRBV6-1; j_gene: TRBJ1-1; abundance: .; len: 17; d_gene: .; CDR3aa: CASSEARVLGRGAEAFF; CDR3nt: TGTGCCAGCAGTGAAGCGAGGGTACTGGGCAGGGGCGCTGAAGCTTTCTTT
v_gene: TRBV19; j_gene: TRBJ2-5; abundance: few; len: 14; d_gene: .; CDR3aa: CASSLPRDKETQYF; CDR3nt: TGTGCCAGTAGCCTGCCGAGAGACAAAGAGACCCAGTACTTC
v_gene: TRBV5-6; j_gene: TRBJ2-5; abundance: .; len: 14; d_gene: TRBD1; CDR3aa: CASSFGQGVETQYF; CDR3nt: TGTGCCAGCAGCTTTGGACAGGGGGTTGAGACCCAGTACTTC
v_gene: TRBV4-2; j_gene: TRBJ2-1; abundance: .; len: 17; d_gene: TRBD2; CDR3aa: CASSLKGLATSYNEQFF; CDR3nt: TGTGCCAGCAGCCTCAAGGGACTAGCGACCTCCTACAATGAGCAGTTCTTC
v_gene: TRBV2; j_gene: TRBJ1-2; abundance: few; len: 14; d_gene: .; CDR3aa: CASSVGRVNYGYTF; CDR3nt: TGTGCCAGCAGTGTAGGCAGGGTCAACTATGGCTACACCTTC
v_gene: TRBV2; j_gene: TRBJ2-1; abundance: .; len: 15; d_gene: .; CDR3aa: CASSESRGTYNEQFF; CDR3nt: TGTGCCAGCAGTGAGTCCCGGGGAACCTACAATGAGCAGTTCTTC
v_gene: TRBV5-5; j_gene: TRBJ2-7; abundance: .; len: 14; d_gene: TRBD1; CDR3aa: CASSLGDSTYEQYF; CDR3nt: TGTGCCAGCAGCTTGGGGGACAGCACCTACGAGCAGTACTTC
v_gene: TRBV19; j_gene: TRBJ1-1; abundance: few; len: 12; d_gene: .; CDR3aa: CASSRRGIEAFF; CDR3nt: TGTGCCAGTAGTAGAAGGGGCATTGAAGCTTTCTTT
v_gene: TRBV2; j_gene: TRBJ2-7; abundance: few; len: 15; d_gene: .; CDR3aa: CASRQKRGASYEQYF; CDR3nt: TGTGCCAGCAGGCAAAAACGTGGGGCCTCCTACGAGCAGTACTTC
v_gene: TRBV30; j_gene: TRBJ1-1; abundance: once; len: 12; d_gene: .; CDR3aa: CAWKKGGTEAFF; CDR3nt: TGTGCCTGGAAGAAGGGAGGGACTGAAGCTTTCTTT
v_gene: TRBV7-9; j_gene: TRBJ2-2; abundance: .; len: 16; d_gene: TRBD2; CDR3aa: CSSSLGTSGNTGELFF; CDR3nt: TGTTCCAGCAGCTTAGGGACTAGCGGAAACACCGGGGAGCTGTTTTTT
v_gene: TRBV27; j_gene: TRBJ2-7; abundance: once; len: 15; d_gene: TRBD2; CDR3aa: CASAPTGAGGYEQYF; CDR3nt: TGTGCCAGCGCCCCTACCGGGGCGGGAGGGTACGAGCAGTACTTC
v_gene: TRBV29-1; j_gene: TRBJ2-7; abundance: .; len: 12; d_gene: TRBD1; CDR3aa: CSAETGSYEQYF; CDR3nt: TGCAGCGCTGAGACAGGGTCCTACGAGCAGTACTTC
v_gene: TRBV11-2; j_gene: TRBJ2-2; abundance: .; len: 13; d_gene: .; CDR3aa: CASSTIDTGELFF; CDR3nt: TGTGCCAGCAGTACTATTGACACCGGGGAGCTGTTTTTT
v_gene: TRBV9; j_gene: TRBJ1-3; abundance: .; len: 14; d_gene: .; CDR3aa: CASSAPTGGNTIYF; CDR3nt: TGTGCCAGCAGCGCCCCGACAGGTGGAAACACCATATATTTT
v_gene: TRBV9; j_gene: TRBJ2-7; abundance: .; len: 17; d_gene: TRBD2; CDR3aa: CASSVDLAGGLVSEQYF; CDR3nt: TGTGCCAGCAGCGTAGATCTAGCGGGAGGGTTAGTAAGCGAGCAGTACTTC
v_gene: TRBV5-8; j_gene: TRBJ1-2; abundance: .; len: 13; d_gene: .; CDR3aa: CASSPRTVRGYTF; CDR3nt: TGTGCCAGCAGCCCGCGGACAGTTCGTGGCTACACCTTC
v_gene: TRBV7-6; j_gene: TRBJ2-2; abundance: .; len: 15; d_gene: .; CDR3aa: CASSSGHLSTGELFF; CDR3nt: TGTGCCAGCAGCTCCGGACACTTGAGCACCGGGGAGCTGTTTTTT
v_gene: TRBV12-5; j_gene: TRBJ1-5; abundance: .; len: 14; d_gene: .; CDR3aa: CASRGGAVEQPQHF; CDR3nt: TGTGCGTCCCGAGGGGGGGCGGTTGAACAGCCCCAGCATTTT
v_gene: TRBV4-2; j_gene: TRBJ2-7; abundance: .; len: 14; d_gene: TRBD2; CDR3aa: CASSPRLAGAQQYF; CDR3nt: TGTGCCAGCAGCCCCAGACTAGCGGGAGCTCAGCAGTACTTC
v_gene: TRBV11-3; j_gene: TRBJ1-2; abundance: once; len: 12; d_gene: TRBD1; CDR3aa: CASSSYGQGEIF; CDR3nt: TGTGCCAGCAGCTCCTATGGGCAGGGGGAGATCTTC
v_gene: TRBV19; j_gene: TRBJ1-3; abundance: .; len: 15; d_gene: .; CDR3aa: CASRDIVYSGNTIYF; CDR3nt: TGTGCCAGTAGGGACATCGTATACTCTGGAAACACCATATATTTT
v_gene: TRBV11-3; j_gene: TRBJ1-1; abundance: .; len: 14; d_gene: TRBD1; CDR3aa: CASSSGTGGDEAFF; CDR3nt: TGTGCCAGCAGCTCTGGGACAGGGGGCGATGAAGCTTTCTTT
v_gene: TRBV4-3; j_gene: TRBJ2-7; abundance: .; len: 15; d_gene: TRBD1; CDR3aa: CASSQDSGGLFEQYF; CDR3nt: TGCGCCAGCAGCCAAGATTCAGGGGGTCTTTTCGAGCAGTACTTC
v_gene: TRBV4-1; j_gene: TRBJ2-2; abundance: .; len: 13; d_gene: .; CDR3aa: CASSQVSAGELFF; CDR3nt: TGCGCCAGCAGCCAAGTTAGTGCGGGGGAGCTGTTTTTT
v_gene: TRBV30; j_gene: TRBJ2-2; abundance: .; len: 15; d_gene: TRBD1; CDR3aa: CAWSVLGTVYGELFF; CDR3nt: TGTGCCTGGAGTGTATTAGGGACAGTCTACGGGGAGCTGTTTTTT
v_gene: TRBV6-5; j_gene: TRBJ1-4; abundance: .; len: 14; d_gene: TRBD1; CDR3aa: CASSKGQGSEKLFF; CDR3nt: TGTGCCAGCAGTAAGGGACAGGGGAGTGAAAAACTGTTTTTT
v_gene: TRBV6-5; j_gene: TRBJ1-1; abundance: .; len: 15; d_gene: TRBD1; CDR3aa: CASSSGTGENTEAFF; CDR3nt: TGTGCCAGCAGTTCGGGGACAGGGGAGAACACTGAAGCTTTCTTT
v_gene: TRBV6-5; j_gene: TRBJ2-3; abundance: .; len: 13; d_gene: .; CDR3aa: CASGLISTDTQYF; CDR3nt: TGTGCCAGCGGACTCATTAGCACAGATACGCAGTATTTT
v_gene: TRBV29-1; j_gene: TRBJ2-7; abundance: .; len: 15; d_gene: TRBD2; CDR3aa: CSVEDPGGSSYEQYF; CDR3nt: TGCAGCGTTGAAGATCCTGGCGGGAGCTCCTACGAGCAGTACTTC
v_gene: TRBV6-5; j_gene: TRBJ1-1; abundance: .; len: 14; d_gene: TRBD1; CDR3aa: CASSRGQGATEAFF; CDR3nt: TGTGCCAGCAGTCGCGGACAGGGGGCTACTGAAGCTTTCTTT
v_gene: TRBV5-1; j_gene: TRBJ2-7; abundance: .; len: 14; d_gene: .; CDR3aa: CASSLYPGHREQYF; CDR3nt: TGCGCCAGCAGCTTGTACCCAGGGCATAGGGAGCAGTACTTC
v_gene: TRBV5-6; j_gene: TRBJ2-1; abundance: .; len: 15; d_gene: TRBD2; CDR3aa: CASSLEVAGYNEQFF; CDR3nt: TGTGCCAGCAGCTTGGAAGTAGCGGGCTACAATGAGCAGTTCTTC
v_gene: TRBV7-9; j_gene: TRBJ1-2; abundance: .; len: 18; d_gene: TRBD1; CDR3aa: CASSPAGLGGEWKDGYTF; CDR3nt: TGTGCCAGCAGCCCTGCTGGGTTAGGGGGCGAGTGGAAGGATGGCTACACCTTC